A single T cell receptor beta chain is shown here with its context. The target antigen is unknown. Extracted from the samples, RNA was reverse transcribed into cDNA to serve as the sequencing template. Produced via immunoSEQ multiplex PCR; TCRdb's table is partial and in-frame only. The sample lists about 130,000 clones, 49% occurring once. CDR1 is SGHRS and CDR2 is YFSETQ in the germline V gene. V dropped 2 bases and J dropped 5 bases, with 11 bases sitting between them. The CDR3 loop spans 13 amino acids. The sample originates from a study of CD8+ T cells in alopecia areata. Study-wide findings and caveats: Sequencing of scalp samples also captures resident alphabeta T cells of normal skin.

This chain connects TRBV5-1 to TRBJ2-7; no firm D call. The specimen was CD8+ T cells sorted from blood, collected at week 0. The TCR was taken from a human donor with alopecia areata. The CDR3 protein is CASSLGSHHEQYF. The CDR3 DNA reads as TGCGCCAGCAGCTTAGGATCCCATCACGAGCAGTACTTC.